A selection of T cell receptor beta chains follows, all from one sample in a study of blood T cell repertoires in COVID-19. Using immunoSEQ multiplex PCR, the repertoire was profiled, and TCRdb retains in-frame clones only, with some absent. The sample yields a few hundred thousand clones, roughly 90% seen once. The source material was peripheral blood. The receptors shown here come from a man younger than 30 with COVID-19, enrolled during active disease. The CDR3 runs from the conserved cysteine through the conserved F or W. A D gene is named only where the DNA matches it firmly. For some rows the clone size is stated as once, few or many, or as a class when expanded; others skip it.

v_gene	j_gene	abundance	d_gene	CDR3nt	CDR3aa
TRBV18	TRBJ1-1	.	.	TGTGCCAGCTCACCACAGGGGATGAACACTGAAGCTTTCTTT	CASSPQGMNTEAFF
TRBV10-2	TRBJ2-2	.	TRBD2	TGCGCCAGCACCTCTGGGACTAGCGGGAACACCGGGGAGCTGTTTTTT	CASTSGTSGNTGELFF
TRBV2	TRBJ2-1	.	.	TGTGCCAGCAGTGAAGAACGCGATCCGTTCTTC	CASSEERDPFF
TRBV15	TRBJ2-1	.	.	TGTGCCACCAGCAGAGATTCCGGTTCCTACAATGAGCAGTTCTTC	CATSRDSGSYNEQFF
TRBV6-1	TRBJ1-6	.	TRBD1	TGTGCCAGCAGTGACCAGGGGGGCAATTCACCCCTCCACTTT	CASSDQGGNSPLHF
TRBV5-1	TRBJ2-5	.	.	TGCGCCAGCAGCGGAGAGAACAGGGTTCAAGAGACCCAGTACTTC	CASSGENRVQETQYF
TRBV7-8	TRBJ2-7	.	TRBD2	TGTGCCAGCAGCTTTACTAGCGGGAGTAGGTACGGGCAGTACTTC	CASSFTSGSRYGQYF
TRBV1	TRBJ2-7	.	.	TGCACCCTGCGGGGGCCTATTAGCTCCTACGAGCAGTACTTC	CTLRGPISSYEQYF
TRBV6-5	TRBJ2-1	.	TRBD2	TGTGCCAGCAGTTCGACTAGCGGGAGCTCCTACAATGAGCAGTTCTTC	CASSSTSGSSYNEQFF
TRBV7-9	TRBJ1-4	.	TRBD1	TGTGCCAGCTGGACAGGGAAAAAACTGTTTTTT	CASWTGKKLFF
TRBV27	TRBJ2-1	.	TRBD1	TGTGCCAGCAGTTCCGACAGGGCGGGTGAGCAGTTCTTC	CASSSDRAGEQFF
TRBV5-4	TRBJ2-7	many	TRBD2	TGTGCCAGCAGCTTTGGGACTAGCGGCTACGAGCAGTACTTC	CASSFGTSGYEQYF
TRBV3-1/TRBV3-2	TRBJ1-1	.	.	TGTGCCAGCAGCCCTCTGAGGAACACTGAAGCTTTCTTT	CASSPLRNTEAFF
TRBV12-3/TRBV12-4	TRBJ2-7	few	.	TGTGCCAGCAGTTGGACAGAGTCCTACGAGCAGTACTTC	CASSWTESYEQYF
TRBV3-1/TRBV3-2	TRBJ2-1	.	.	TGTGCCAGCAGCCAACTCCCGGGACACCTTTCCAATGAGCAGTTCTTC	CASSQLPGHLSNEQFF
TRBV2	TRBJ2-6	once	TRBD1	TGTGCCAGCAGTGGACAGGGCCAAAGCTCTGGGGCCAACGTCCTGACTTTC	CASSGQGQSSGANVLTF
TRBV7-2	TRBJ1-5	.	.	TGTGCCAGCAGCTTAGGCGACAGACTTAATCAGCCCCAGCATTTT	CASSLGDRLNQPQHF
TRBV20-1	TRBJ2-7	once	TRBD2	TGCAGTGCTAGTCCAGCGGGAGGGCCGGACGAGCAGTACTTC	CSASPAGGPDEQYF
TRBV7-3	TRBJ2-5	.	TRBD2	TGTGCCAGCAGCCCTGGACTAGCGGGAGGGTCAGAGACCCAGTACTTC	CASSPGLAGGSETQYF
TRBV1	TRBJ2-3	.	.	TGCACCAGCAGCCAAGCAGGCGGAGGGACTCCGGATTTT	CTSSQAGGGTPDF
TRBV3-1/TRBV3-2	TRBJ2-3	.	TRBD2	TGTGCCAGCTGGGGGGGAAGCACAGATACGCAGTATTTT	CASWGGSTDTQYF
TRBV19	TRBJ2-7	.	.	TGTGCCAGTAGTACTACTCTGACGCGGGGCTCCTACGAGCAGTACTTC	CASSTTLTRGSYEQYF
TRBV18	TRBJ2-7	.	TRBD2	TGTGCCAGCTCACCGGCTAGCGGGAACTACGAGCAGTACTTC	CASSPASGNYEQYF
TRBV2	TRBJ1-2	.	.	TGTGCCAGCAGTGATCTGCAGGGGTCCTATGGCTACACCTTC	CASSDLQGSYGYTF
TRBV3-1/TRBV3-2	TRBJ2-3	.	.	TGTGCCAGCAGCCAAGATGGGGCGGAAGGGACAGATACGCAGTATTTT	CASSQDGAEGTDTQYF
TRBV30	TRBJ2-2	.	.	TGTGCCTGGAGGGTGCAGGGGATGATAGGCGGGGAGCTGTTTTTT	CAWRVQGMIGGELFF
TRBV10-2	TRBJ2-5	.	.	TGCGCCAGCAGTGACCTAGCTAAAGAGACCCAGTACTTC	CASSDLAKETQYF
TRBV5-8	TRBJ1-5	.	TRBD1	TGTGCCAGCAGCCCGGACAGGGGCCATCAGCCCCAGCATTTT	CASSPDRGHQPQHF
TRBV5-6	TRBJ2-2	.	.	TGTGCCAGCAGCGGGCGGGGCAGATTAAACACCGGGGAGCTGTTTTTT	CASSGRGRLNTGELFF
TRBV5-1	TRBJ1-2	.	TRBD1	TGCGCCAGCAGCCTACGGACAGGGGGAGGAACTAACTATGGCTACACCTTC	CASSLRTGGGTNYGYTF